The TCR beta chain under discussion was sequenced for a study of Graves' ophthalmopathy and Graves' hyperthyroidism listed by TCRdb under 2018. Regarding the complete study: Peripheral blood was collected at initial diagnosis, prior to any treatment. The independent validation cohort included about 19 hyperthyroidism patients plus 17 patients who later progressed from hyperthyroidism to ophthalmopathy. Following sampling, methimazole starting at 30 mg daily was administered to hyperthyroidism patients, and high-dose intravenous methylprednisolone was administered to ophthalmopathy patients. In about six hyperthyroidism patients, the T-cell repertoire of thyroid tissue was compared with the T-cell repertoire of blood. In total, some 130 blood samples were TCR-sequenced: approximately 42 ophthalmopathy, some 75 hyperthyroidism and roughly 17 hyperthyroidism-to-ophthalmopathy patients. To explore V-J signatures that distinguish ophthalmopathy from hyperthyroidism, a discovery set of under 110 patients was enrolled, made up of around 40 with ophthalmopathy and some 56 with stable hyperthyroidism. TCR beta repertoire signatures were used to distinguish Graves' ophthalmopathy from Graves' hyperthyroidism and to predict progression to ophthalmopathy. General study outcomes and caveats: No statistical method was used to predetermine the sample size, and group allocation was not hidden from the investigators. Most of the expanded thyroid clonotypes with a frequency above 0.001 were also detected in blood, and it was suggested that the thyroid immune response may be reflected by blood repertoires. The 13-signature model separated ophthalmopathy from stable hyperthyroidism with roughly 89% sensitivity and 81.08% specificity in cross-validation, and 80%/75% in the test set. In validation, the model predicted ophthalmopathy progression with more than 55% sensitivity and less than 80% specificity; some 13 predicted patients were CT-confirmed with GO in a median of roughly 6.8 months.

This clonotype has at least ten counts. Its antigen is not yet known. Per-nucleotide qualities are absent, and no much larger clonotype sits a single base away. For repertoire sequencing, the TCR beta CDR3 regions were amplified from RNA transcripts. A first-round RT-PCR used HTBI primers with the Qiagen OneStep RT-PCR kit, followed by a second-round multiplex PCR, size selection and purification. Sequencing of the libraries was carried out on an Illumina HiSeq2000 in paired-end mode with 100 bp reads. Per the authors' processing: Reads were processed with SOAPnuke, discarding reads with adapters, uncalled bases, mean Phred below 15, or no exact constant-primer or identifier match. High-quality paired reads were merged with COPE v1.2.5. Unique nucleotide sequences were defined as clonotypes and aligned to IMGT TRB V, D and J references using MiTCR v1.1. Analysis was restricted to V-J combinations with a frequency above 0.0001, which covered 98% to 99.2% of repertoires. A TCR clonal expansion and chaos score per V-J combination was defined as the ratio of F50 clonal expansion to chaos observed in the TCRdist matrix. Welch's t-statistics and random forest were used to reduce the features to about a dozen V-J combinations, which were then used as input to a naive Bayes classifier. Thyroid-blood repertoire similarity was quantified with the Morisita-Horn index. TCRdb redid the processing of the public reads, applying fastp at Q25 and MiXCR, and retained in-frame beta chains. CDR3 protein sequences are deduplicated, and each keeps its most common genes and DNA. Here the V and J calls rest on TCRdb's processing, not on the authors' analysis. The table for this sample lists some 360,000 distinct CDR3 sequences; about 18% of them were counted only once. The top ten clones comprise 2% to 3% of the sample.

Hyperthyroidism was defined as stable when no progression to ophthalmopathy occurred within 18 months of follow-up. Hyperthyroidism patients were newly diagnosed, with disease duration under 2 months, and aged 18 to 65 years. Patients with other autoimmune diseases, uncontrolled infections, pregnancy or lactation were excluded from the study. Clinical symptoms, serum thyroxine, TRAb, thyroid ultrasound and orbital computed tomography were used for diagnosis. Using Ficoll-Paque density gradient centrifugation, PBMCs were isolated from about 9.4 ml of fresh peripheral blood. Total RNA was extracted using Trizol reagent, and RNA quality was checked on an Agilent 2100 Bioanalyzer. Cut back by 8 bases and 2 bases, the V and J ends lie 6 bases apart. Taken from the germline V gene, the CDR1 and CDR2 loops are SNHLY and FYNNEI. The CDR3 contains 11 residues, cysteine and phenylalanine counted. The entry retains the CDR3 DNA only, 33 bases that are in frame from base 1.

The chain employs TRBV2 and TRBJ2-5; the D gene is possibly TRBD1, with 5 bases matching. The sequencing sample was made of peripheral blood. This clonotype was obtained from an adult woman with stable Graves' hyperthyroidism. In nucleotide form, the sequence is TGTGCCAGCCCAGGGCAAGAGACCCAGTACTTC. It translates as CASPGQETQYF.